This T cell receptor (beta chain) comes out of a study of blood T cell repertoires in COVID-19. Study overall: Whether acute or convalescent, the COVID-19 samples came from the United States, Italy and Spain. Sample material is recorded as cDNA or gDNA derived from T cells, B-cell-depleted T cells, or PBMCs.

Sequencing used immunoSEQ multiplex PCR; TCRdb keeps in-frame clones, though not all of them. The sample lists a few hundred thousand clones; roughly 86% were seen once. The germline V gene encodes CDR1 SGHTA and CDR2 FQGNSA. The length of the CDR3 is 15 residues. V was pared by 6 bases and J by 1 base, with 13 bases between. Recruited during active infection, patients (from Seattle) were subsequently followed longitudinally. The source is a woman between 50 and 59 years old with COVID-19, enrolled during active disease. The source material was peripheral blood. The J gene is TRBJ1-5, the V gene TRBV7-2; D is possibly TRBD1 (5 bases). CDR3 in DNA: TGTGCCAGCAGTTACGGGGGAGGGAGCAATCAGCCCCAGCATTTT. It yields the protein CASSYGGGSNQPQHF.